The 21 T cell receptor beta chains presented below share a single source sample, sequenced in a study of shared T cell receptors in the human thymus. The method was immunoSEQ multiplex PCR; TCRdb's version includes in-frame clones alone and lacks a portion of them. The sample lists approximately 660,000 clones, around 87% occurring once. The sample was also linked to a second study, of human thymus T cells.

The sequenced sample consisted of thymocytes. Receptors originate from a boy in the first two years of life with a congenital heart defect.

The chain has TRBV18 and TRBJ1-4, with 7 bases fitting TRBD1. V lost 4 bases, J lost 4 bases, and 6 bases stayed unmatched. Germline CDR1 reads KGHSH; CDR2 reads LQKENI. CDR3 length: 15 residues. DNA of the CDR3: TGTGCCAGCTCACAGCCCGGGACAGATAATGAAAAACTGTTTTTT. Translation gives CASSQPGTDNEKLFF.

This chain uses TRBV6-5 with TRBJ2-7; TRBD2 matches 7 bases. Germline CDR1 and CDR2: MNHEY and SVGAGI. The V gene end was trimmed by 6 bases and the J gene end by 3 bases; junction bases not matched to a gene: 8. This CDR3 spans 14 amino acids. In nucleotides, the CDR3 is TGTGCCAGCAGGAGGCTAGCGGAGCTCTACGAGCAGTACTTC. Amino acids: CASRRLAELYEQYF.

The table lists this clone with a count of one. The gene calls are TRBV5-8 and TRBJ2-1; TRBD1 is a possible D gene (5 bases). In germline, CDR1 is SGHTS, CDR2 YDEGEE. The CDR3 is made up of 13 amino acids. V dropped 6 bases and J dropped 6 bases, with 13 bases sitting between them. CDR3 residues: CASISGSVNEQFF. CDR3 sequence (DNA): TGTGCCAGCATATCAGGGTCGGTCAATGAGCAGTTCTTC.

The rearrangement joins TRBV14 to TRBJ2-7, with D possibly matching TRBD2 (6 bases). V lost 0 bases and J 5 bases, leaving 17 bases between the germline ends. The germline CDR1 and CDR2 sequences are SGHDN and FVKESK. The CDR3 has 16 amino acids. The CDR3 spells CASSQDGVRDLNEQYF. The CDR3 region has the DNA TGTGCCAGCAGCCAAGATGGTGTTCGGGACTTGAACGAGCAGTACTTC.

The chain recombines TRBV28 with TRBJ1-5; no clear D. Germline V lookup: CDR1 MDHEN, CDR2 SYDVKM. The CDR3 has 14 amino acids. Between the trimmed V and J ends, which lost 6 bases and 7 bases, there was a span of 16 bases. CDR3 coding DNA: TGTGCCAGCAGCGAGCTAACGGCGAGGCAGCCCCAGCATTTT. Amino acids: CASSELTARQPQHF.

This chain uses TRBV29-1 with TRBJ2-7; 9 bases align to TRBD2. This CDR3 region has 14 residues. The V gene's germline CDR1 is SQVTM and CDR2 ANQGSEA. J gave up 2 bases and V 4 bases, and 6 bases lay outside the gene matches. Written as DNA, the CDR3 is TGCAGCGTTGGGCGCGGGAGGGGGACCTACGAGCAGTACTTC. This encodes CSVGRGRGTYEQYF.

This chain joins TRBV15 and TRBJ2-2; maybe TRBD2 (7 bases). The CDR3 has 15 amino acids. V gave up 3 bases and J gave up 12 bases, with 20 bases separating them. Looked up from germline, CDR1 is LNHNV and CDR2 is YYDKDF (reference sequence). DNA for the CDR3: TGTGCCACCAGCAGTCGGGGGGCGAGAACCGGAAAGCTGTTTTTT. Its protein is CATSSRGARTGKLFF.

This clone was counted only a few times. The chain uses TRBV5-5 and TRBJ2-1; 9 positions match TRBD2. The CDR3 covers 17 residues. The J segment lost 6 bases and the V segment lost 1 base, leaving 11 bases of the junction unmatched. Germline V CDR1 and CDR2: SGHKS, YYEKEE (reference sequence). In nucleotides, the CDR3 is TGTGCCAGCAGCTTGAGTAAGGCGGGAGGGCCTATCAATGAGCAGTTCTTC. Protein sequence: CASSLSKAGGPINEQFF.

The chain couples TRBV30 to TRBJ2-7; D gene uncertain. V dropped 6 bases and J dropped 4 bases, with 19 bases sitting between them. The germline gives CDR1 GTSNPN, CDR2 SVGIG (reference sequence). CDR3 length: 14 residues. CDR3 amino acids: CACRRPGFPYEQYF. CDR3 DNA sequence: TGTGCCTGCCGACGGCCCGGGTTTCCGTACGAGCAGTACTTC.

The chain is built from TRBV11-3 and TRBJ2-3; 12 bases line up with TRBD2. V lost 1 base to trimming and J lost 2 bases; unmatched junction nucleotides: 1. Germline V gene sequence: CDR1 SGHNT, CDR2 YENEEA. This CDR3 region has 16 residues. The CDR3 DNA reads TGTGCCAGCAGCTTAGGGACTAGCGGGGACACAGATACGCAGTATTTT. This translates into CASSLGTSGDTDTQYF.

The genes are TRBV19 and TRBJ2-7, with 12 bases matching TRBD2. Germline V CDR1 and CDR2: LNHDA, SQIVND (reference sequence). The junction had 8 bases not matched to a gene; V was cut back by 5 bases and J by 6 bases. This CDR3 is 15 amino acids long. Here the CDR3 DNA reads TGTGCCAGTAGTGCCTCGACTAGCGGGAGCTGCGAGCAGTACTTC. Protein product: CASSASTSGSCEQYF.

The V and J genes are TRBV27 and TRBJ2-1, with 7 bases fitting TRBD2. Germline values: CDR1 MNHEY, CDR2 SMNVEV (reference sequence). Germline trimming cut 0 bases from V and 2 bases from J; bases unmatched to any gene: 7. This CDR3 spans 17 amino acids. DNA for the CDR3: TGTGCCAGCAGTTTATCGGGGCGGGAGCCCACCTACAATGAGCAGTTCTTC. Translating gives CASSLSGREPTYNEQFF.

This chain joins TRBV29-1 and TRBJ2-7; D is undetermined. The CDR3 loop spans 11 amino acids. Between the trimmed V and J ends, which lost 6 bases and 6 bases, there was a span of 12 bases. Germline V gives CDR1 SQVTM, CDR2 ANQGSEA. CDR3 in amino acids: CSVGAASEQYF. CDR3 sequence (DNA): TGCAGCGTAGGTGCGGCTAGCGAGCAGTACTTC.

The chain employs TRBV27 and TRBJ2-3; D remains ambiguous. The CDR3 totals 14 residues. The ends were cut back, 6 bases at V and 4 bases at J, with 14 bases in the middle. The germline CDR1 and CDR2 sequences are MNHEY and SMNVEV (reference sequence). CDR3 bases: TGTGCCAGCAGCCCCAGCGAGAGTGCAGATACGCAGTATTTT. Protein sequence: CASSPSESADTQYF.

The gene calls are TRBV6-1 and TRBJ2-7; 7 positions match TRBD1. V lost 0 bases to trimming and J lost 3 bases; unmatched junction nucleotides: 17. Germline V CDR1 and CDR2: MNHNS, SASEGT. The length of the CDR3 is 19 residues. The CDR3 region is CASSEADPKGEDRCYEQYF. CDR3 coding DNA: TGTGCCAGCAGTGAAGCGGACCCGAAGGGTGAGGACAGGTGCTACGAGCAGTACTTC.

The chain carries TRBV7-2 and TRBJ2-7; 7 bases fit TRBD2. The CDR3 sequence is 18 residues long. Germline CDR1 is SGHTA and CDR2 is FQGNSA. V trimming: 2 bases; J trimming: 1 base; junction bases outside the gene matches: 14. CDR3 DNA: TGTGCCAGCAGCTTATTTCTTGGGGAGGCGGGAGATTCCTACGAGCAGTACTTC. This gives the protein CASSLFLGEAGDSYEQYF.

The chain links TRBV5-1 to TRBJ1-1, with D maybe TRBD1 (5 bases). CDR3 length: 16 amino acids. Germline CDR1 and CDR2: SGHRS and YFSETQ. The V end was cut by 1 base, the J end by 3 bases, with 16 bases between. Here the CDR3 DNA reads TGCGCCAGCAGCTTGCAATCGGGGGATGGAGACACTGAAGCTTTCTTT. Translating gives CASSLQSGDGDTEAFF.

The chain recombines TRBV6-5 with TRBJ1-5; 8 nucleotides line up with TRBD1. Germline V gene lookup returns CDR1 MNHEY and CDR2 SVGAGI. The V gene end was trimmed by 2 bases and the J gene end by 9 bases; junction bases not matched to a gene: 9. The CDR3 contains 15 residues. The CDR3 here is CASSYARDRQGPQHF. The CDR3 coding sequence is TGTGCCAGCAGTTACGCCCGGGACAGGCAGGGGCCCCAGCATTTT.

The V gene is TRBV14, the J gene TRBJ2-5; tentative D call: TRBD2 (5 bases). V lost 0 bases and J 5 bases, leaving 16 bases between the germline ends. The CDR3 has 16 amino acids. CDR1 and CDR2 (germline): SGHDN, FVKESK. For the CDR3, the DNA is TGTGCCAGCAGCCAAGATGTGGCCTTAGAGGGCGAGACCCAGTACTTC. It translates to CASSQDVALEGETQYF.

The chain combines TRBV6-5 with TRBJ2-5, with D perhaps matching TRBD2 (6 bases). The CDR3 is made up of 14 amino acids. Per the germline V gene, CDR1 is MNHEY and CDR2 is SVGAGI. Trimming shortened V by 1 base and J by 2 bases, and 8 bases separated the two germline ends. The CDR3 DNA reads TGTGCCAGCAGTTACTATCGGGGGCAAGAGACCCAGTACTTC. Translating gives CASSYYRGQETQYF.

V gene TRBV10-3 combines with J gene TRBJ1-5, with D perhaps matching TRBD1 (6 bases). The CDR3 covers 15 residues. The V end was cut by 4 bases, the J end by 0 bases, with 10 bases between. CDR1 and CDR2 from the germline V gene are ENHRY and SYGVKD. CDR3 DNA sequence: TGTGCCATCAGTGCGGGGACATATAGCAATCAGCCCCAGCATTTT. As protein: CAISAGTYSNQPQHF.